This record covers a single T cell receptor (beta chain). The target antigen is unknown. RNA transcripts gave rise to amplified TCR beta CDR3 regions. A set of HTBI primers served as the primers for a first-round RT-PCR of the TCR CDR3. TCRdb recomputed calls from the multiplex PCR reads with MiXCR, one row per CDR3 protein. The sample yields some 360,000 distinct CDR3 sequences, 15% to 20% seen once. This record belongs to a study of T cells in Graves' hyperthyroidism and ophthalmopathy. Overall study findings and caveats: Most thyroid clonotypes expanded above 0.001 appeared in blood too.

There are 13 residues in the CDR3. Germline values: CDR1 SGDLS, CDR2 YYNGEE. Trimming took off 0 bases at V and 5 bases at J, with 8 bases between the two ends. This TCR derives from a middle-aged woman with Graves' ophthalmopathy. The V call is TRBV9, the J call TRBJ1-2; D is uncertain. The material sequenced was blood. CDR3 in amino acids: CASSVVHSYGYTF. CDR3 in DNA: TGTGCCAGCAGCGTAGTACACTCATATGGCTACACCTTC.